This TCR beta chain was observed in a study of Ad26.COV2.S vaccination and SARS-CoV-2 variants. Study overall: Intramuscular Ad26.COV2.S doses were given once or twice, 56 days apart. Study-wide findings and caveats: The TCR breadth and depth analyses may have understated or missed part of the total T cell responses. Spike-specific responses of CD8+ and CD4+ T cells were reported to display substantial breadth after vaccination. Vaccine recipients showed a spike-specific TCR breadth that was higher than in placebo recipients.

Treatment of the sample: roughly 20 received Ad26.COV2.S at low or high dose, single or two shots; five or six received placebo; per-sample allocation not given. Vaccine and placebo recipients were sampled on day 63 after the first injection. TCRdb's table, derived via immunoSEQ multiplex PCR, lists solely in-frame clones and lacks some. Of about 430,000 clones in the sample, 75% to 95% were seen once. Notes on this clone: Its antigen is still unknown.

Germline values: CDR1 KGHDR, CDR2 SFDVKD. Germline trimming cut 1 base from V and 6 bases from J; bases unmatched to any gene: 6. The CDR3 extends over 16 amino acids. The sample here was peripheral blood, taken in a trial of Ad26.COV2.S vaccine versus placebo. The receptor comes from a person between 18 and 59 years old who received the Ad26.COV2.S COVID-19 vaccine or a placebo. This sequence joins TRBV24-1 and TRBJ2-1; 9 positions agree with TRBD2. CDR3: CATSDFQASGTNEQFF. The CDR3 nucleotides are TGTGCCACCAGTGATTTTCAGGCTAGCGGGACCAATGAGCAGTTCTTC.